The 2 T cell receptor beta chains presented below share a single source sample, sequenced in a study of CD8+CD57+ T cells in acquired aplastic anemia. Genomic DNA constituted the template upon which TCR beta VDJ and CDR3 profiling was performed. TCRdb processed the reads anew with MiXCR; each CDR3 protein has one entry. This sample has 200,000 to 300,000 distinct CDR3 sequences, with around half found just once. For sequencing, patients were chosen who had shown expansion of CD8+CD57+ cells by flow cytometry. The sequenced sample consisted of sorted CD4+, CD8+, or CD8+CD57+ T cells (not recorded which) from PBMCs. The receptors derive from a human donor with aplastic anemia.

Notes on this clonotype: A junction boundary mismatches the germline segment, possibly from a read error. This chain links TRBV6-1 with TRBJ2-7, with D maybe TRBD2 (6 bases). This CDR3 comprises 11 residues. Germline CDR1 MNHNS, CDR2 SASEGT. The CDR3 DNA sequence: TGTGCCAGTACTAGCTCCGACGAGCAGTACTTC. Translated: CASTSSDEQYF.

This clonotype was counted many times. V and J are TRBV7-6 and TRBJ2-7; no clear D. Trimming stripped 5 bases from V and 2 bases from J, with 13 bases between. This CDR3 comprises 14 residues. CDR1 SGHVS and CDR2 FNYEAQ come from the germline V gene. The CDR3 DNA follows: TGTGCCAGCAGCGCCTCTGGGCGGACCTACGAGCAGTACTTC. Translating gives CASSASGRTYEQYF.